The sequence of this T cell receptor (beta chain) was determined in a study of T-cell reconstitution after alpha-beta-depleted transplantation in children. This clonotype has at least ten counts. Researchers prepared the TCRbeta library using unique molecular identifiers, the study reports. TCRdb used MiXCR to reprocess the PCR reads, holding one entry per CDR3 protein. The repertoire includes 150,000 to 200,000 distinct CDR3 sequences, around 6.8% of them detected once, and 3% to 3.5% sits in the top ten. This CDR3 is 13 amino acids long. Trimming took off 8 bases at V and 6 bases at J, with 16 bases between the two ends. CDR1 SEHNR and CDR2 FQNEAQ come from the germline V gene (reference sequence).

This sample comprised PBMCs from the stem cell graft donor, obtained from the stem cell graft. This clonotype was sampled from a human donor who donated a stem cell graft to a child with Wiskott-Aldrich syndrome. This sequence joins TRBV7-9 and TRBJ1-2; weak D call: TRBD1 (5 bases). CDR3 residues: CASLGRGVDGYTF. The CDR3 DNA follows: TGTGCCAGCCTAGGGAGGGGTGTTGATGGCTACACCTTC.